The 24 T cell receptor beta chains below come from one sample, sequenced in a study of shared clonotypes between healthy human individuals. CD45RO negativity and positive selection for CCR7 defined naive CD8 cells, a population that excluded terminally differentiated effector memory CD45RA+ cells. Produced via immunoSEQ multiplex PCR; TCRdb's table is partial and in-frame only. This repertoire shows about 2,200,000 clones, just over 90% found once; its top ten account for roughly 1.8%. Sequenced input: naive CD8+ T cells from PBMCs. The receptors come from a man aged 18 to 35 in good health. Some clones in this sample may be carry-over from other donors' samples.

The chain carries TRBV7-9 and TRBJ2-6; TRBD2 is a possible D gene (6 bases). The CDR3 totals 16 residues. CDR1 and CDR2 (germline): SEHNR, FQNEAQ (reference sequence). V was shortened by 0 bases and J by 4 bases, with 10 bases between the two germline ends. The DNA of the CDR3 is TGTGCCAGCAGCTTAGCTCAGGGAGGAGGGGCCAACGTCCTGACTTTC. Amino acid sequence: CASSLAQGGGANVLTF.

V usage is TRBV28 and J usage is TRBJ2-1; D gene unclear. Germline CDR1 is MDHEN and CDR2 is SYDVKM. The CDR3 spans 16 residues. The V end lost 7 bases, the J end lost 6 bases, and 22 bases lay between the germline ends. The CDR3 region is CASTPSSGPTLNEQFF. In nucleotides, the CDR3 is TGTGCCAGCACCCCCTCGTCCGGGCCGACTCTCAATGAGCAGTTCTTC.

This chain links TRBV4-1 with TRBJ1-2, with 11 bases identical to TRBD1. CDR1 MGHRA and CDR2 YSYEKL come from the germline V gene. The CDR3 contains 15 residues. V lost 4 bases to trimming and J lost 6 bases; unmatched junction nucleotides: 7. The CDR3 DNA follows: TGCGCCAGCAGCCGCGGACAGGGGGCGGCGGATGGCTACACCTTC. This translates into CASSRGQGAADGYTF.

This chain links TRBV28 with TRBJ2-1, with 12 bases lining up with TRBD2. This CDR3 is 18 amino acids long. Trimming removed 8 bases from V and 3 bases from J; junction bases left unmatched: 14. The V gene's germline CDR1 is MDHEN and CDR2 SYDVKM. DNA for the CDR3: TGTGCCAGCGCGGGGCCTAGCGGGAGGGCCCGGCGCTACAATGAGCAGTTCTTC. It yields the protein CASAGPSGRARRYNEQFF.

The J gene is TRBJ2-7, the V gene TRBV9, with D maybe TRBD1 (6 bases). Per the germline V gene, CDR1 is SGDLS and CDR2 is YYNGEE. This CDR3 is built from 14 residues. V lost 5 bases to trimming and J lost 2 bases, with 14 bases between them. The chain's CDR3 is CASSEGHPTYEQYF. In DNA form, the CDR3 reads TGTGCCAGCAGTGAGGGACACCCGACCTACGAGCAGTACTTC.

This clone was seen only once. The CDR3 loop reads CATSVARAGAYEQYF. In DNA, the CDR3 is TGTGCCACCAGCGTGGCCCGAGCGGGAGCCTACGAGCAGTACTTC. The V and J genes are TRBV15 and TRBJ2-7; 8 bases agree with TRBD2. CDR1 LNHNV and CDR2 YYDKDF come from the germline V gene (reference sequence). Trimming took 5 bases from V and 2 from J; bases not matched to a gene: 8. The CDR3 is made up of 15 amino acids.

The chain uses TRBV28 and TRBJ1-6; D gene unclear. This CDR3 comprises 16 residues. Trimming left V 6 bases short and J 0 bases short, with 12 bases between. From germline, CDR1 is MDHEN and CDR2 SYDVKM. The CDR3 spells CASRFLSGSYNSPLHF. As DNA, the CDR3 is TGTGCCAGCAGATTCCTTAGCGGCTCCTATAATTCACCCCTCCACTTT. Full variable domain (outside the CDR3, taken from reference TRBV28 and TRBJ1-6): DVKVTQSSRYLVKRTGEKVFLECVQDMDHENMFWYRQDPGLGLRLIYFSYDVKMKEKGDIPEGYSVSREKKERFSLILESASTNQTSMYLCASRFLSGSYNSPLHFGNGTRLTVT.

Comment on this clone: Germline is not matched at one junction end, which may reflect a read error. The same CDR3 can be traced to other DNA sequences in this sample. The chain recombines TRBV7-7 with TRBJ2-1, with 7 bases fitting TRBD2. Per germline, CDR1 SSHAT and CDR2 FNYEAQ (reference sequence). CDR3 length: 15 residues. In DNA form, the CDR3 reads TGTGCCAGCAGCCTAGCGGCAAGCTCCTACAATGAGCAGTTCTTC. This gives the protein CASSLAASSYNEQFF.

The rearrangement links TRBV6-5 to TRBJ2-3; D is unresolved. The CDR3 runs to 15 residues. V lost 5 bases and J 2 bases, leaving 14 bases between the germline ends. The germline V gene encodes CDR1 MNHEY and CDR2 SVGAGI. The CDR3 nucleotides read TGTGCCAGCAGTCACCTTCTGGGCCTCACAGATACGCAGTATTTT. This translates into CASSHLLGLTDTQYF.

This chain joins TRBV10-2 and TRBJ2-1; TRBD2 is a possible D gene (5 bases). CDR3 length: 12 residues. Germline CDR1 reads WSHSY; CDR2 reads SAAADI. The V and J ends lost 4 bases and 9 bases respectively, with 10 bases between them. In DNA, the CDR3 is TGCGCCAGCAGTGGAGGGCGAGGTGAGCAGTTCTTC. Translation: CASSGGRGEQFF.

This clone appeared once. The same CDR3 is also encoded by other DNA sequences in this sample. The chain combines TRBV5-1 with TRBJ2-1; D perhaps matches TRBD1 (5 bases). The CDR3 is 11 amino acids. Trimming left V 8 bases short and J 8 bases short, with 11 bases between. The germline gives CDR1 SGHRS, CDR2 YFSETQ. The CDR3 loop reads CASSWGYEQFF. The CDR3 DNA sequence: TGCGCCAGTTCTTGGGGCTATGAGCAGTTCTTC.

The rearrangement links TRBV28 to TRBJ2-3; D possibly matches TRBD1 or TRBD2 (5 bases each). The CDR3 loop spans 16 amino acids. The germline V gene has CDR1 MDHEN and CDR2 SYDVKM. The V end lost 3 bases, the J end lost 2 bases, and 15 bases lay between the germline ends. CDR3: CASSFLRGALTDTQYF. In DNA, the CDR3 is TGTGCCAGCAGTTTCCTCCGAGGGGCTCTCACAGATACGCAGTATTTT.

This clone occurred once. The chain joins TRBV28 to TRBJ2-2, with D possibly being TRBD2 (5 bases). V was cut by 3 bases and J by 9 bases, with 8 bases left in between. CDR3 size: 12 residues. Germline V gene lookup returns CDR1 MDHEN and CDR2 SYDVKM. CDR3 region: CASSLGSRELFF. CDR3 nucleotide sequence: TGTGCCAGCAGTTTGGGGAGCCGGGAGCTGTTTTTT. The whole variable domain, remainder taken from reference TRBV28 and TRBJ2-2, is DVKVTQSSRYLVKRTGEKVFLECVQDMDHENMFWYRQDPGLGLRLIYFSYDVKMKEKGDIPEGYSVSREKKERFSLILESASTNQTSMYLCASSLGSRELFFGEGSRLTVL.

The chain joins TRBV25-1 to TRBJ2-5, with TRBD1 matching over 12 bases. Germline CDR1 MGHDK, CDR2 SYGVNS. The CDR3 sequence is 13 residues long. V lost 8 bases, J lost 5 bases, and 3 bases stayed unmatched. CDR3 in amino acids: CASRDRGLETQYF. As DNA, the CDR3 is TGTGCCAGCCGGGACAGGGGGCTGGAGACCCAGTACTTC.

V usage is TRBV30 and J usage is TRBJ1-3; D remains unclear. This CDR3 has 18 amino acids. Trimming pared 2 bases from V and 0 bases from J, leaving 20 bases between. CDR1 and CDR2 from the germline V gene are GTSNPN and SVGIG (reference sequence). In DNA, the CDR3 is TGTGCCTGGAGTAATTTTTTCTGGACGGGGAGCTCTGGAAACACCATATATTTT. As protein: CAWSNFFWTGSSGNTIYF.

The rearrangement links TRBV7-6 to TRBJ2-7; weak D call: TRBD2 (6 bases). V was pared by 5 bases and J by 2 bases, with 16 bases between. The germline CDR1 and CDR2 sequences are SGHVS and FNYEAQ. CDR3 length equals 15 residues. This CDR3 is CASSAAGGSPYEQYF. CDR3 in DNA: TGTGCCAGCAGCGCCGCTGGGGGGTCCCCCTACGAGCAGTACTTC. The variable domain in full, with the rest retrieved from reference TRBV7-6 and TRBJ2-7, is GAGVSQSPRYKVTKRGQDVALRCDPISGHVSLYWYRQALGQGPEFLTYFNYEAQQDKSGLPNDRFSAERPEGSISTLTIQRTEQRDSAMYRCASSAAGGSPYEQYFGPGTRLTVT.

This chain uses TRBV27 with TRBJ2-2, with 7 nucleotides matching TRBD2. Germline lookup yields CDR1 MNHEY and CDR2 SMNVEV (reference sequence). V lost 7 bases to trimming and J lost 0 bases; unmatched junction nucleotides: 5. The CDR3 length is 15 residues. The DNA of the CDR3 is TGTGCCAGCACCATAGCGGGTGCGAACACCGGGGAGCTGTTTTTT. Protein sequence: CASTIAGANTGELFF.

This clone was detected only once. The same CDR3 arises from other DNA sequences in this sample as well. V gene TRBV7-9 combines with J gene TRBJ2-2, with a weak D call TRBD1 (5 bases). Germline CDR1 reads SEHNR; CDR2 reads FQNEAQ (reference sequence). V lost 4 bases and J lost 0, with 9 bases in between. The CDR3 is 15 residues long. The CDR3 coding sequence is TGTGCCAGCAGCTCAGGACAAGCGAACACCGGGGAGCTGTTTTTT. Residues: CASSSGQANTGELFF.

The V and J genes are TRBV4-1 and TRBJ2-1, with no clear D. This CDR3 spans 13 amino acids. Germline values: CDR1 MGHRA, CDR2 YSYEKL. V was clipped by 4 bases and J by 8 bases, with 12 bases between them. The CDR3 nucleotides read TGCGCCAGCAGCCCGCAGGTTGGCTATGAGCAGTTCTTC. Protein product: CASSPQVGYEQFF.

The chain combines TRBV7-7 with TRBJ2-1; 12 bases match TRBD2. CDR3 length: 15 residues. J was trimmed by 9 bases and V by 3 bases; bases with no gene match: 6. Germline V gene sequence: CDR1 SSHAT, CDR2 FNYEAQ (reference sequence). CDR3 sequence (DNA): TGTGCCAGCAGCTTGGAGACTAGCGGGAGTTCTGAGCAGTTCTTC. Its protein product is CASSLETSGSSEQFF. Full variable domain (missing parts from reference TRBV7-7 and TRBJ2-1): GAGVSQSPRYKVTKRGQDVTLRCDPISSHATLYWYQQALGQGPEFLTYFNYEAQPDKSGLPSDRFSAERPEGSISTLTIQRTEQRDSAMYRCASSLETSGSSEQFFGPGTRLTVL.

The V gene is TRBV28, the J gene TRBJ2-3; D gene ambiguous. Germline CDR1 MDHEN, CDR2 SYDVKM. Trimming pared 2 bases from V and 6 bases from J, leaving 12 bases between. This CDR3 region has 14 residues. The CDR3 reads CASSLGGILDTQYF. The CDR3 nucleotides are TGTGCCAGCAGTTTAGGTGGGATCCTGGATACGCAGTATTTT. Using reference TRBV28 and TRBJ2-3 for the parts outside the CDR3, the full variable domain is DVKVTQSSRYLVKRTGEKVFLECVQDMDHENMFWYRQDPGLGLRLIYFSYDVKMKEKGDIPEGYSVSREKKERFSLILESASTNQTSMYLCASSLGGILDTQYFGPGTRLTVL.

V usage is TRBV7-9 and J usage is TRBJ2-1; 13 positions agree with TRBD2. This CDR3 is built from 16 residues. J lost 6 bases, V lost 5 bases, and 7 bases had no gene match. Looked up from germline, CDR1 is SEHNR and CDR2 is FQNEAQ (reference sequence). The CDR3 DNA follows: TGTGCCAGCAGCGGACCGGGACTAGCGGGAATCAATGAGCAGTTCTTC. It yields the protein CASSGPGLAGINEQFF.

Only a few counts were recorded for this clone. This chain links TRBV6-1 with TRBJ2-7, with TRBD2 matching 11 bases. V lost 6 bases and J lost 3; bases outside the gene matches: 4. The CDR3 covers 14 residues. Per the germline V gene, CDR1 is MNHNS and CDR2 is SASEGT. The CDR3 here is CASRTSGNYYEQYF. CDR3 in DNA: TGTGCCAGCAGGACTAGCGGGAACTACTACGAGCAGTACTTC.

CDR3 sequence (DNA): TGTGCCAGAACTGGTAACAGTCCCTCCTACGAGCAGTACTTC. This encodes CARTGNSPSYEQYF. This chain joins TRBV7-5 and TRBJ2-7; TRBD1 was called by the table and not checked on the DNA. TRBV7-5 is termed a pseudogene. This CDR3 has 14 residues.